Sequencing of this T cell receptor beta chain was carried out in a study of beta chain features in type 1 diabetes. Study-wide results and caveats: A moderate, significant TCRB CDR3 shortening appeared in type 1 diabetes across four CD4+ subsets.

Purity exceeded 95% in all sorted populations. The sequenced template was cDNA made from the entire isolated RNA. TCRdb's copy holds only in-frame clones and misses some; the assay was immunoSEQ multiplex PCR. The repertoire consists of hundreds of thousands of clones, with under 13% occurring once and the leading ten covering over 0.015%. This clone has a handful of counts. Its antigen is undetermined. CDR1 is MNHEY, CDR2 SVGAGI, per germline. The CDR3 totals 15 residues. V lost 2 bases and J lost 7; bases outside the gene matches: 3. Sequencing was performed on naive CD4+ T cells from blood. The genes are TRBV6-5 and TRBJ1-6, with 9 bases that match TRBD1. This sequence originates from a man between 25 and 39 years old with type 1 diabetes. CDR3 sequence: CASSYAGTGNSPLHF. Written as DNA, the CDR3 is TGTGCCAGCAGTTACGCAGGGACAGGGAATTCACCCCTCCACTTT.